A single sample gave rise to the 21 T cell receptor beta chains below, sequenced in a study of T cell changes during pregnancy in multiple sclerosis. Sequenced by immunoSEQ multiplex PCR; TCRdb stores in-frame clones only, minus some. The sample lists some 80,000 clones, just over 90% occurring once. Sample: peripheral blood, taken before pregnancy. These receptors all come from a female donor with multiple sclerosis, enrolled in a pregnancy study.

The genes are TRBV27 and TRBJ2-1, with 9 bases lining up with TRBD1. J lost 10 bases, V lost 5 bases, and 9 bases had no gene match. Per germline, CDR1 MNHEY and CDR2 SMNVEV (reference sequence). This CDR3 spans 14 amino acids. The CDR3 nucleotides read TGTGCCAGCAGTCCTGGGACAGGGAGTGGGGAGCAGTTCTTC. It codes for CASSPGTGSGEQFF.

This sequence joins TRBV5-4 and TRBJ2-6, with D perhaps matching TRBD2 (5 bases). The CDR3 runs 18 residues. CDR1 is SGHNT, CDR2 YYREEE, per germline (reference sequence). V dropped 0 bases and J dropped 2 bases, with 15 bases sitting between them. The CDR3 sequence is CASSLGIARMTGANVLTF. DNA for the CDR3: TGTGCCAGCAGCTTGGGGATAGCGCGGATGACTGGGGCCAACGTCCTGACTTTC.

DNA for the CDR3: TGTGCCATCAGTGACCGTTGGACAGGGACTGGGGCCAACGTCCTGACTTTC. Translating it yields CAISDRWTGTGANVLTF. The chain links TRBV10-3 to TRBJ2-6, with 8 bases aligning to TRBD1. This CDR3 has 17 amino acids. Germline CDR1 reads ENHRY; CDR2 reads SYGVKD. After removal of 3 bases from V and 2 bases from J, the junction contained 6 bases not matched to a gene.

The chain is built from TRBV4-3 and TRBJ2-7, with 8 bases identical to TRBD2. The CDR3 has 16 residues. Germline V lookup: CDR1 LGHNA, CDR2 YSLEER. V lost 0 bases, J lost 6 bases, and 10 bases stayed unmatched. The CDR3 is CASSQDPPGGGSEQYF. CDR3 in DNA: TGCGCCAGCAGCCAAGATCCCCCCGGCGGGGGGTCCGAGCAGTACTTC.

This clone was recorded once. The chain has TRBV6-6 and TRBJ2-2, with D perhaps TRBD2 (5 bases). The CDR3 has 14 residues. CDR1 and CDR2 (germline): MNHNY, SVGAGI (reference sequence). Between the trimmed V and J ends, which lost 7 bases and 6 bases, there was a span of 15 bases. This chain's CDR3 is CASTRLGDPGELFF. The CDR3 DNA follows: TGTGCCAGCACAAGACTGGGAGATCCCGGGGAGCTGTTTTTT.

This chain uses TRBV19 with TRBJ2-7; TRBD2 matches at 8 bases. The length of the CDR3 is 15 residues. Germline trimming cut 1 base from V and 6 bases from J; bases unmatched to any gene: 8. CDR1 and CDR2 (germline): LNHDA, SQIVND (reference sequence). DNA for the CDR3: TGTGCCAGTAGTATAGGGGAGCGGGGGCTGAGCGAGCAGTACTTC. Its translation: CASSIGERGLSEQYF.

V and J are TRBV27 and TRBJ2-7; TRBD2 matches at 10 bases. The CDR3 contains 15 residues. Losses at the gene ends were 6 bases for V and 4 bases for J; bases not matched to a gene: 9. Germline loops: CDR1 MNHEY, CDR2 SMNVEV (reference sequence). In DNA, the CDR3 is TGTGCCAGCAGCCCACTAGCGGGAAAGTCATACGAGCAGTACTTC. As protein: CASSPLAGKSYEQYF.

This chain uses TRBV7-2 with TRBJ2-2, with a weak D call TRBD1 (5 bases). The CDR3 contains 15 residues. Germline V gives CDR1 SGHTA, CDR2 FQGNSA. V was cut by 5 bases and J by 0 bases, with 10 bases left in between. The CDR3 DNA reads as TGTGCCAGCAGCCAGGGCCGGTCGAACACCGGGGAGCTGTTTTTT. It is translated as CASSQGRSNTGELFF.

The genes are TRBV2 and TRBJ2-7; TRBD1 might be the D (6 bases). Trimming took 8 bases from V and 6 from J, leaving 32 bases between them. The CDR3 is 18 amino acids. Germline V lookup: CDR1 SNHLY, CDR2 FYNNEI. The CDR3 DNA is TGTGCCAGCCGATCCTTAGCAGCCCGGGACAAAGGTGGTGTCGAGCAGTACTTC. Residues: CASRSLAARDKGGVEQYF.

The chain links TRBV7-6 to TRBJ1-2, with D possibly matching TRBD1 (5 bases). Between the trimmed V and J ends, which lost 3 bases and 6 bases, there was a span of 8 bases. Germline assignment: CDR1 SGHVS and CDR2 FNYEAQ. This CDR3 contains 12 residues. This CDR3 is CASSLSGDGYTF. The CDR3 DNA reads as TGTGCCAGCAGCTTGTCGGGGGATGGCTACACCTTC.

The chain uses TRBV19 and TRBJ1-5, with 7 bases matching TRBD1. V dropped 4 bases and J dropped 4; count of bases not matched to a gene: 7. Germline V CDR1 and CDR2: LNHDA, SQIVND (reference sequence). The CDR3 has 15 residues. The CDR3 loop reads CASSSRQGGNQPQHF. The CDR3 DNA sequence: TGTGCCAGTAGTAGCCGACAGGGTGGAAATCAGCCCCAGCATTTT.

This chain links TRBV18 with TRBJ2-5; 7 bases are a match to TRBD2. J was trimmed by 5 bases and V by 1 base; bases with no gene match: 7. The CDR3 has 15 residues. In germline, CDR1 is KGHSH, CDR2 LQKENI. The CDR3 DNA reads as TGTGCCAGCTCACCACGAGCGGGATCGGGGGAGACCCAGTACTTC. This codes for CASSPRAGSGETQYF.

The chain has TRBV6-1 and TRBJ2-3; 12 bases line up with TRBD2. Per germline, CDR1 MNHNS and CDR2 SASEGT. V was pared by 6 bases and J by 3 bases, with 4 bases of the junction left unmatched. The CDR3 consists of 15 residues. Here the CDR3 DNA reads TGTGCCAGCAGGGCCGGGACTAGCGGGACAGATACGCAGTATTTT. Amino acids: CASRAGTSGTDTQYF.

This chain uses TRBV29-1 with TRBJ1-2; possible D gene TRBD1, 5 bases. V was cut by 0 bases and J by 7 bases, with 12 bases left in between. This CDR3 contains 13 residues. The germline V gene has CDR1 SQVTM and CDR2 ANQGSEA. CDR3 protein: CSVEDRDPLGYTF. Written as DNA, the CDR3 is TGCAGCGTTGAAGACAGGGATCCGCTTGGCTACACCTTC.

The rearrangement joins TRBV27 to TRBJ2-7, with 9 bases matching TRBD1. Germline V gene lookup returns CDR1 MNHEY and CDR2 SMNVEV (reference sequence). The length of the CDR3 is 15 residues. After removal of 3 bases from V and 1 base from J, the junction contained 4 bases not matched to a gene. The CDR3 protein is CASSFYRGQSYEQYF. The CDR3 nucleotides read TGTGCCAGCAGTTTCTACAGGGGGCAGTCCTACGAGCAGTACTTC.

The chain joins TRBV28 to TRBJ2-7; D gene unclear. Germline-derived CDR1 and CDR2 are MDHEN and SYDVKM. There are 12 residues in the CDR3. Deletions cut 1 base from V and 2 bases from J, with 3 bases between. The CDR3 DNA reads TGTGCCAGCAGTTTATCGGCCTACGAGCAGTACTTC. Translated: CASSLSAYEQYF.

The chain carries TRBV15 and TRBJ2-5, with 7 nucleotides matching TRBD2. Trimming took 3 bases from V and 3 from J; bases not matched to a gene: 10. CDR3 length: 16 residues. CDR1 is LNHNV and CDR2 is YYDKDF in the germline V gene (reference sequence). CDR3 in amino acids: CATSRGRSGTEETQYF. As DNA, the CDR3 is TGTGCCACCAGCAGGGGGAGGAGCGGGACTGAAGAGACCCAGTACTTC.

This rearrangement joins TRBV28 to TRBJ2-1, with 10 bases lining up with TRBD2. This CDR3 has 16 amino acids. The V segment lost 5 bases and the J segment 8 bases; nucleotides outside the gene matches: 12. Germline V CDR1 and CDR2: MDHEN, SYDVKM. The CDR3 sequence: CASSPAGGPASDEQFF. In DNA, the CDR3 is TGTGCCAGCAGTCCAGCGGGAGGGCCCGCCAGCGATGAGCAGTTCTTC.

To note about this clone: Other DNA sequences in this sample translate to the same CDR3. This chain links TRBV30 with TRBJ1-5, with a tentative D call TRBD1 (5 bases). This CDR3 is built from 17 residues. V dropped 0 bases and J dropped 3 bases, with 18 bases sitting between them. Germline-derived CDR1 and CDR2 are GTSNPN and SVGIG (reference sequence). This CDR3 is CAWSVRGQILFNQPQHF. The CDR3 coding sequence is TGTGCCTGGAGTGTACGAGGACAAATTCTATTCAATCAGCCCCAGCATTTT. Full variable domain (remainder filled in from reference TRBV30 and TRBJ1-5): SQTIHQWPATLVQPVGSPLSLECTVEGTSNPNLYWYRQAAGRGLQLLFYSVGIGQISSEVPQNLSASRPQDRQFILSSKKLLLSDSGFYLCAWSVRGQILFNQPQHFGDGTRLSIL.

This rearrangement joins TRBV7-9 to TRBJ2-3, with TRBD2 as a possible D gene (5 bases). The CDR3 length is 16 residues. V lost 0 bases and J 5 bases, leaving 15 bases between the germline ends. Germline V gene sequence: CDR1 SEHNR, CDR2 FQNEAQ (reference sequence). The CDR3 spells CASSLAEAPTRDTQYF. Here the CDR3 DNA reads TGTGCCAGCAGCTTAGCGGAGGCACCTACTAGAGATACGCAGTATTTT.

The rearrangement joins TRBV14 to TRBJ2-1, with 7 bases aligning to TRBD2. Per germline, CDR1 SGHDN and CDR2 FVKESK. V lost 0 bases and J lost 12; bases outside the gene matches: 17. CDR3 length: 17 amino acids. The CDR3 bases are TGTGCCAGCAGCCAAGATTCTTTCGGCGGGAGCAAGTCTCTGCAGTTCTTC. It is translated as CASSQDSFGGSKSLQFF.